The 3 T cell receptor beta chains below come from one sample, sequenced in a study of metastatic and nonmetastatic thyroid tumors. From the PCR reads, TCRdb re-called clones with MiXCR. This sample yields 3,700 or so clones, of which under 45% are seen a single time; approximately 25% belongs to the top ten. No patient received treatment before thyroid surgery. Sequencing used adjacent normal tissue. The receptors were sampled from a female donor with papillary thyroid cancer or a benign thyroid nodule (not recorded which). Some clones in this sample may be carry-over from other donors' samples.

V gene TRBV11-2 combines with J gene TRBJ2-7, with unresolved D. Trimming removed 3 bases at V and 5 bases at J, with 20 bases between. The V gene's germline CDR1 is SGHAT and CDR2 FQNNGV. This CDR3 comprises 16 residues. DNA for the CDR3: TGTGCCAGCAGCTTGAGAGGCCTACCCGCCACCCACGAGCAGTACTTC. Protein: CASSLRGLPATHEQYF.

This clone was counted only a few times. V and J are TRBV2 and TRBJ2-1; D assignment may be TRBD1 or TRBD2 (5 bases each). The CDR3 spans 12 residues. Germline V gives CDR1 SNHLY, CDR2 FYNNEI. Trimming removed 5 bases at V and 8 bases at J, with 10 bases between. CDR3 bases: TGTGCCAGCAGTCGTGGGGGATATGAGCAGTTCTTC. Its translation is CASSRGGYEQFF.

The CDR3 reads CASSLGYGYTF. The CDR3 DNA reads as TGCGCCAGCAGCTTGGGTTATGGCTACACCTTC. The chain joins TRBV5-1 to TRBJ1-2; D is ambiguous. The V and J ends lost 0 bases and 5 bases respectively, with 2 bases between them. The germline V gene encodes CDR1 SGHRS and CDR2 YFSETQ. This CDR3 is 11 amino acids long.